The clone carrying this T cell receptor (beta chain) was detected only a few times. J was trimmed by 6 bases and V by 1 base; bases with no gene match: 3. Germline assignment: CDR1 SGHTS and CDR2 YDEGEE. The CDR3 is 14 residues long. As processed by the authors: Amplification of reference gene primers was used by the study to estimate nucleated cell counts. Data came from immunoSEQ multiplex PCR; TCRdb stores just in-frame clones and leaves some out. V and J calls and clone size are given by that table; D and trimming were obtained from the DNA. The data hold approximately 270,000 clones, with 70% to 90% observed a single time. The data derive from a study of blood T cell repertoires in COVID-19. Study in general: Italy, Spain and the United States were the sources of the convalescent and acute COVID-19 samples. Sources were T cells, B-cell-depleted T cells, or PBMCs; the material itself was cDNA or gDNA.

This clonotype originated in a man between 18 and 35 years old with active or convalescent COVID-19. The chain recombines TRBV5-8 with TRBJ2-1; 8 bases map to TRBD1. The material sequenced was peripheral blood. CDR3 loop: CASSLYTGGNEQFF. The DNA for the CDR3 is TGTGCCAGCAGCTTGTACACAGGGGGCAATGAGCAGTTCTTC.